A single sample is the source of the 14 T cell receptor beta chains below, sequenced in a study of shared clonotypes between healthy human individuals. Repertoires were generated with immunoSEQ multiplex PCR, while TCRdb's copy carries only in-frame clones and drops some. The data hold roughly 1 million clones, with about 70% observed a single time. The sample was memory CD4+ T cells sorted from blood. Subset meaning: CD45RA-negative fraction. The source is a man aged 18-30 years in good health.

This clone was seen more than once but under ten times. The chain is built from TRBV2 and TRBJ1-2; D gene unclear. In germline, CDR1 is SNHLY, CDR2 FYNNEI. CDR3 length: 13 amino acids. The V gene lost 0 bases and the J gene lost 7 bases, with 9 bases spanning the gap. CDR3 DNA sequence: TGTGCCAGCAGTGAAGCTTATTGGGGTGGCTACACCTTC. Its translation: CASSEAYWGGYTF.

The V and J genes are TRBV28 and TRBJ1-6; D ambiguous. Trimming removed 9 bases at V and 5 bases at J, with 26 bases between. The CDR3 is 18 amino acids. CDR1 and CDR2 from the germline V gene are MDHEN and SYDVKM. CDR3 DNA sequence: TGTGCCAGTTTTGATACCTTAGGATTTCTCTTGAATAATTCACCCCTCCACTTT. Translating gives CASFDTLGFLLNNSPLHF.

The chain has TRBV7-9 and TRBJ2-1, with 8 bases lining up with TRBD1. CDR1 SEHNR and CDR2 FQNEAQ come from the germline V gene (reference sequence). The trim removed 3 bases at V and 2 bases at J, leaving 6 bases unmatched. This CDR3 contains 16 residues. The CDR3 DNA is TGTGCCAGCAGCTTCCACGACAGGGGACCCTACAATGAGCAGTTCTTC. It codes for CASSFHDRGPYNEQFF.

In this sample, this clone turned up many times. The chain has TRBV6-1 and TRBJ2-7; D remains ambiguous. The CDR3 is 11 residues long. CDR1 and CDR2 (germline): MNHNS, SASEGT. Trimming removed 10 bases at V and 2 bases at J, with 9 bases between. CDR3 sequence (DNA): TGTGCCATCACGTCCACCTACGAGCAGTACTTC. Its translation is CAITSTYEQYF.

The chain couples TRBV30 to TRBJ1-2; D not resolved. V was cut by 1 base and J by 4 bases, with 10 bases left in between. The CDR3 runs to 13 residues. The germline gives CDR1 GTSNPN, CDR2 SVGIG (reference sequence). The CDR3 bases are TGTGCCTGGAGTGATATGGGAACCTATGGCTACACCTTC. Protein sequence: CAWSDMGTYGYTF.

This clone was counted a single time. This chain joins TRBV5-6 and TRBJ2-3; TRBD1 agrees at 7 bases. This CDR3 comprises 15 residues. V lost 4 bases, J lost 0 bases, and 5 bases stayed unmatched. The germline gives CDR1 SGHDT, CDR2 YYEEEE. CDR3 protein: CASSATGSSTDTQYF. For the CDR3, the DNA is TGTGCCAGCAGCGCGACAGGGTCAAGCACAGATACGCAGTATTTT.

The rearrangement joins TRBV6-1 to TRBJ1-5; D is perhaps TRBD1 (6 bases). Trimming took off 4 bases at V and 7 bases at J, with 20 bases between the two ends. From germline, CDR1 is MNHNS and CDR2 SASEGT. This CDR3 spans 16 amino acids. For the CDR3, the DNA is TGTGCCAGCAGTGTGGGAGACAGGATCGCCTCGCAGCCCCAGCATTTT. Translation: CASSVGDRIASQPQHF.

This clone was seen more than once but under ten times. V is TRBV10-3 and J is TRBJ1-2, with D unclear. The germline V and J ends were trimmed by 2 bases and 7 bases, with 14 bases remaining between them. The CDR3 runs to 14 residues. Germline assignment: CDR1 ENHRY and CDR2 SYGVKD. The CDR3 reads CAISEEAETSGYTF. As DNA, the CDR3 is TGTGCCATCAGTGAGGAGGCAGAGACCTCTGGCTACACCTTC.

Points on this clone: The sample holds other DNA sequences that translate to the same CDR3. J is TRBJ2-5 and V is TRBV18, with D unclear. Trimming took 6 bases from V and 1 from J, leaving 3 bases between them. The CDR3 extends over 11 amino acids. CDR1 KGHSH and CDR2 LQKENI come from the germline V gene. The CDR3 is CASSLQETQYF. CDR3 nucleotides: TGTGCCAGCTCCCTCCAAGAGACCCAGTACTTC.

DNA for the CDR3: TGCGCCAGCAGCCAAGGCCCCCTTATGCGGGGGGCCACAGATACGCAGTATTTT. Protein sequence: CASSQGPLMRGATDTQYF. The V gene is TRBV4-1, the J gene TRBJ2-3; 8 nucleotides match TRBD2. The CDR3 is made up of 18 amino acids. Germline V gives CDR1 MGHRA, CDR2 YSYEKL. V shed 1 base and J 2 bases; nucleotides not matched to a gene: 11.

CDR3 nucleotide sequence: TGTGCCAGCAGTGAAACCGGGACAGCTGAAGCTTTCTTT. It is translated as CASSETGTAEAFF. This sequence joins TRBV6-1 and TRBJ1-1; 7 bases agree with TRBD1. This CDR3 has 13 residues. CDR1 is MNHNS, CDR2 SASEGT, per germline. V was clipped by 2 bases and J by 6 bases; unmatched bases: 3.

The chain recombines TRBV5-1 with TRBJ2-7; maybe TRBD1 (6 bases). The germline gives CDR1 SGHRS, CDR2 YFSETQ. V shed 4 bases and J shed 6 bases, with 14 bases lying between them. CDR3 length equals 13 residues. CDR3 DNA sequence: TGCGCCAGCAGCGCACAGGGTCCCCGCGAGCAGTACTTC. It is translated as CASSAQGPREQYF.

This clone has only a few counts. V and J are TRBV6-5 and TRBJ2-7; perhaps D is TRBD1 or TRBD2 (6 bases each). Per germline, CDR1 MNHEY and CDR2 SVGAGI. Trimming stripped 6 bases from V and 3 bases from J, with 18 bases between. The CDR3 has 15 residues. The CDR3 loop is CASSGGTGIIYEQYF. CDR3 in DNA: TGTGCCAGCAGCGGGGGTACAGGGATTATCTACGAGCAGTACTTC.

J is TRBJ1-1 and V is TRBV20-1; no firm D call. The CDR3 consists of 11 residues. V was trimmed by 3 bases and J by 11 bases, leaving 13 bases between them. Germline CDR1 DFQATT, CDR2 SNEGSKA (reference sequence). CDR3 sequence (DNA): TGCAGTGCTAGTAAGTCCAGAGAGGCTTTCTTT. Amino acid sequence: CSASKSREAFF.